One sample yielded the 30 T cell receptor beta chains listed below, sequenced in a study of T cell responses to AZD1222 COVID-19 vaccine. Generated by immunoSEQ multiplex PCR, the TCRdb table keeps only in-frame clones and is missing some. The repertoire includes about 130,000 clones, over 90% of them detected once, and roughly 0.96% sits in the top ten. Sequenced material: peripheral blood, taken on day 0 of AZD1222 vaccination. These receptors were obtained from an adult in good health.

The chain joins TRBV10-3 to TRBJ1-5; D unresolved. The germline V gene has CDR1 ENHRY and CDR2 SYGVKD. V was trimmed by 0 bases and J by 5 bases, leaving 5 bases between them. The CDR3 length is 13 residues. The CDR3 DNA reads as TGTGCCATCAGTGAGTCGGGCCATCAGCCCCAGCATTTT. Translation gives CAISESGHQPQHF.

The CDR3 sequence is CASRSDGANYGYTF. CDR3 DNA: TGTGCCAGCAGGAGCGATGGGGCTAACTATGGCTACACCTTC. The chain uses TRBV28 and TRBJ1-2; the D is unclear. The germline V and J ends were trimmed by 6 bases and 0 bases, with 11 bases remaining between them. Germline V lookup: CDR1 MDHEN, CDR2 SYDVKM. The CDR3 contains 14 residues.

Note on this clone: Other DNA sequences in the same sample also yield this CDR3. The CDR3: CASSLGGRGNTEAFF. In DNA form, the CDR3 reads TGTGCCAGCAGCTTGGGTGGCAGGGGTAACACTGAAGCTTTCTTT. The rearrangement uses TRBV5-4 and TRBJ1-1; possibly TRBD1 for D (6 bases). Trimming removed 0 bases at V and 2 bases at J, with 11 bases between. The germline gives CDR1 SGHNT, CDR2 YYREEE (reference sequence). The CDR3 covers 15 residues.

In nucleotides, the CDR3 is TGTGCCATCAGTGTCGGCGGGACAGGGGGCTGGGGCACTGAAGCTTTCTTT. Protein product: CAISVGGTGGWGTEAFF. V usage is TRBV10-3 and J usage is TRBJ1-1; TRBD1 matches at 12 bases. Germline loops: CDR1 ENHRY, CDR2 SYGVKD. The CDR3 covers 17 residues. The junction had 10 bases not matched to a gene; V was cut back by 4 bases and J by 4 bases.

DNA for the CDR3: TGTGCCAGCAGTTACGGCAGGGTGACTGAAGCTTTCTTT. This translates into CASSYGRVTEAFF. The chain joins TRBV6-5 to TRBJ1-1; D perhaps matches TRBD1 (5 bases). Germline V gene lookup returns CDR1 MNHEY and CDR2 SVGAGI. The CDR3 length is 13 residues. The V and J ends lost 2 bases and 5 bases respectively, with 9 bases between them.

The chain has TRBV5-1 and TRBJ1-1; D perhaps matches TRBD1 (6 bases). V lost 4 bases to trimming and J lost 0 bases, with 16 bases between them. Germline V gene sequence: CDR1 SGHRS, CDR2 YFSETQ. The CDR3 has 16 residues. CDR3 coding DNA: TGCGCCAGCAGCCAAGCAGGGGAGGGGATGAACACTGAAGCTTTCTTT. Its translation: CASSQAGEGMNTEAFF. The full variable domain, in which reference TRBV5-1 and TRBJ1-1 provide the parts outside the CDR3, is KAGVTQTPRYLIKTRGQQVTLSCSPISGHRSVSWYQQTPGQGLQFLFEYFSETQRNKGNFPGRFSGRQFSNSRSEMNVSTLELGDSALYLCASSQAGEGMNTEAFFGQGTRLTVV.

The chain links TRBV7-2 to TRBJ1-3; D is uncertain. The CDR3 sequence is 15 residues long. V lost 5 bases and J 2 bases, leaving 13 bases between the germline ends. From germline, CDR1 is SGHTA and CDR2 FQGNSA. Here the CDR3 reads CASSRGWLAGNTIYF. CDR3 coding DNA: TGTGCCAGCAGCAGAGGATGGTTAGCTGGAAACACCATATATTTT. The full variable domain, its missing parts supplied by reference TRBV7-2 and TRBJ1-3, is GAGVSQSPSNKVTEKGKDVELRCDPISGHTALYWYRQSLGQGLEFLIYFQGNSAPDKSGLPSDRFSAERTGGSVSTLTIQRTQQEDSAVYLCASSRGWLAGNTIYFGEGSWLTVV.

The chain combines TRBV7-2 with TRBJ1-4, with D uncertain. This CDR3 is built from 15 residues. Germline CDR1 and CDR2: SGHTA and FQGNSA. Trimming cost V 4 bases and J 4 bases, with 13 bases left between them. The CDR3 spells CASSSYVAGNEKLFF. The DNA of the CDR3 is TGTGCCAGCAGCTCATACGTGGCGGGTAATGAAAAACTGTTTTTT.

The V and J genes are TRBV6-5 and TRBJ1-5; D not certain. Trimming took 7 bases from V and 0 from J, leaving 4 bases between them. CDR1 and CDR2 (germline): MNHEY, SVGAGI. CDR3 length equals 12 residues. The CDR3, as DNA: TGTGCCAGCAAGGATAGCAATCAGCCCCAGCATTTT. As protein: CASKDSNQPQHF.

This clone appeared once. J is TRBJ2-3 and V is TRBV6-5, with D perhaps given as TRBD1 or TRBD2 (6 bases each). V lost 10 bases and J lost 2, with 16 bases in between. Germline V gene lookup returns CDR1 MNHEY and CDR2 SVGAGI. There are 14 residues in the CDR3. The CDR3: CATLSGANTDTQYF. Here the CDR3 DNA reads TGTGCCACCCTCTCGGGGGCCAACACAGATACGCAGTATTTT.

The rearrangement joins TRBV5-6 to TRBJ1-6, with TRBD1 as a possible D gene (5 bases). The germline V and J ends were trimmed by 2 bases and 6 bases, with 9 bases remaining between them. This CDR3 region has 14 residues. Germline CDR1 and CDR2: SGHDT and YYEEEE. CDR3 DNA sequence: TGTGCCAGCAGCTTCACCGGGGGTAATTCACCCCTCCACTTT. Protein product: CASSFTGGNSPLHF.

The CDR3 DNA is TGTGCCAGCAGCGAAGCCACCTCTAGCGTTTACGAGCAGTACTTC. It codes for CASSEATSSVYEQYF. This chain joins TRBV5-5 and TRBJ2-7, with D tentatively TRBD2 (6 bases). Germline V CDR1 and CDR2: SGHKS, YYEKEE (reference sequence). Trimming pared 4 bases from V and 4 bases from J, leaving 18 bases between. The CDR3 length is 15 residues. The full variable domain, its missing parts supplied by reference TRBV5-5 and TRBJ2-7, is DAGVTQSPTHLIKTRGQQVTLRCSPISGHKSVSWYQQVLGQGPQFIFQYYEKEERGRGNFPDRFSARQFPNYSSELNVNALLLGDSALYLCASSEATSSVYEQYFGPGTRLTVT.

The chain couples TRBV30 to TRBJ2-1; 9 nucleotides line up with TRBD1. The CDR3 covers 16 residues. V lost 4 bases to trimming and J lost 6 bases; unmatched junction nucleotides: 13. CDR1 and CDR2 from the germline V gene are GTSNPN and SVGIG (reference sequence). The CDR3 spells CAWNRGLGSYGNEQFF. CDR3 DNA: TGTGCCTGGAACAGGGGGCTGGGATCCTACGGCAATGAGCAGTTCTTC.

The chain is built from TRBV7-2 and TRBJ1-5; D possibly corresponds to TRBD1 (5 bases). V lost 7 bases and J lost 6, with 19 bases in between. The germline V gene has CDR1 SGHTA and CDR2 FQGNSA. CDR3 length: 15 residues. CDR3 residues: CASTPGATSSQPQHF. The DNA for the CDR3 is TGTGCCAGCACTCCCGGGGCAACGTCTAGTCAGCCCCAGCATTTT.

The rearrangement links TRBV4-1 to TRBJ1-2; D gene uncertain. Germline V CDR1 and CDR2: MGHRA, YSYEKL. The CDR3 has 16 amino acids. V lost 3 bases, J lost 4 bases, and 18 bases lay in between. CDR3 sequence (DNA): TGCGCCAGCAGCCACCAGAATTGGACTGGAGTCTATGGCTACACCTTC. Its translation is CASSHQNWTGVYGYTF.

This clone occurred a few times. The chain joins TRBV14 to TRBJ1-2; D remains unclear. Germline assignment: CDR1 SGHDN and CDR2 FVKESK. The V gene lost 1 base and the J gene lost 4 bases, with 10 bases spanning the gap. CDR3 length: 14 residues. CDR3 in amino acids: CASSQVPGFYGYTF. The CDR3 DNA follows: TGTGCCAGCAGCCAAGTACCGGGGTTCTATGGCTACACCTTC.

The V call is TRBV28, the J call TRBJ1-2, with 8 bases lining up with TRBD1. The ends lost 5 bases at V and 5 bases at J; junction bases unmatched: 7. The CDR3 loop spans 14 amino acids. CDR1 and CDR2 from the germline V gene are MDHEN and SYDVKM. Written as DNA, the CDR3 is TGTGCCAGCAGTCCCCGCAGGGACAGGTATGGCTACACCTTC. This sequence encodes CASSPRRDRYGYTF.

CDR3 region: CASSNSPAGGQGSTDTQYF. CDR3 bases: TGCGCCAGCAGCAACAGTCCAGCGGGGGGGCAAGGGAGCACAGATACGCAGTATTTT. The chain uses TRBV5-1 and TRBJ2-3; 10 bases match TRBD2. V was clipped by 4 bases and J by 0 bases; unmatched bases: 14. Germline V gene lookup returns CDR1 SGHRS and CDR2 YFSETQ. The CDR3 runs to 19 residues.

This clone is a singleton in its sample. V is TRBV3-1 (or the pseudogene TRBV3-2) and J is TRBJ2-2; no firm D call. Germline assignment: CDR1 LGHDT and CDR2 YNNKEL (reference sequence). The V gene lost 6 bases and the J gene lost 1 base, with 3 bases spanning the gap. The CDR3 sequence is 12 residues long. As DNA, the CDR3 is TGTGCCAGCAGACAGAACACCGGGGAGCTGTTTTTT. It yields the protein CASRQNTGELFF.

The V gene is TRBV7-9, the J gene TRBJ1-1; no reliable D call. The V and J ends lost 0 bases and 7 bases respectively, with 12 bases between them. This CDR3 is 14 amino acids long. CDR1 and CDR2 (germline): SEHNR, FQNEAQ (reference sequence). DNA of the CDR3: TGTGCCAGCAGCTTAGCCGGGCGGTTACTTGAAGCTTTCTTT. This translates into CASSLAGRLLEAFF.

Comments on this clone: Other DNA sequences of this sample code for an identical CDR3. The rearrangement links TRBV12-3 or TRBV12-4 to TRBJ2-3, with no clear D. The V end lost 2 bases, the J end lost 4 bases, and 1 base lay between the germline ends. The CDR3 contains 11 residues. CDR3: CASSLSDTQYF. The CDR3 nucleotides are TGTGCCAGCAGTTTATCAGATACGCAGTATTTT.

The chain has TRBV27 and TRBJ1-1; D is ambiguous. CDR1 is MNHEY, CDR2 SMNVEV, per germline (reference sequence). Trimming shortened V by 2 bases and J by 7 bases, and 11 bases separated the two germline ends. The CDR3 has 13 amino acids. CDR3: CASSLAPNNEAFF. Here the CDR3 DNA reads TGTGCCAGCAGTTTAGCCCCAAATAATGAAGCTTTCTTT.

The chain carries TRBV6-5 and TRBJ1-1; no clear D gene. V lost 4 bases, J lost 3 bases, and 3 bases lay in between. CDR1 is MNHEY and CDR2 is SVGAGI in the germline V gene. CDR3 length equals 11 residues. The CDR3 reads CASSFYTEAFF. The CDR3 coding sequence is TGTGCCAGCAGTTTCTACACTGAAGCTTTCTTT.

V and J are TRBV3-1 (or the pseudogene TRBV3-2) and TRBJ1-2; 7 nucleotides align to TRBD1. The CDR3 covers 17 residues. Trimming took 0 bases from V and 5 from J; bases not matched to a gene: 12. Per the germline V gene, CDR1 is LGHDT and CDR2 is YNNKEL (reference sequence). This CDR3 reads CASSQEGWTGRFYGYTF. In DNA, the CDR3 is TGTGCCAGCAGCCAAGAAGGTTGGACAGGCCGTTTTTATGGCTACACCTTC.

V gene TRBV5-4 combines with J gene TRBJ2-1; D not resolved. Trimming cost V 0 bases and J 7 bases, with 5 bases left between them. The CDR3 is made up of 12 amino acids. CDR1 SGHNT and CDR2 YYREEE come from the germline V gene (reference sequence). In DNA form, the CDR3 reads TGTGCCAGCAGCTTGGAGGGAAATGAGCAGTTCTTC. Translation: CASSLEGNEQFF.

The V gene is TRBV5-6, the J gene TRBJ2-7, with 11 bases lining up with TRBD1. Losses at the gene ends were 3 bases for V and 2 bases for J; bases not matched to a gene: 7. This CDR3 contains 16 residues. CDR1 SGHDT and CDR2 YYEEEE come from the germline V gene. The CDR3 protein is CASSSVRDRGTYEQYF. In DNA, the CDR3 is TGTGCCAGCAGCTCAGTCCGGGACAGGGGGACCTACGAGCAGTACTTC.

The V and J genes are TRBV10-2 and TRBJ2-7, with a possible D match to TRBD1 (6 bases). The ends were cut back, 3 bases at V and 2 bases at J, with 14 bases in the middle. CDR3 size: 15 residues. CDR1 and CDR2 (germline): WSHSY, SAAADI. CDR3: CASSDSGTPAYEQYF. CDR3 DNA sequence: TGCGCCAGCAGTGATTCCGGGACACCAGCCTACGAGCAGTACTTC.

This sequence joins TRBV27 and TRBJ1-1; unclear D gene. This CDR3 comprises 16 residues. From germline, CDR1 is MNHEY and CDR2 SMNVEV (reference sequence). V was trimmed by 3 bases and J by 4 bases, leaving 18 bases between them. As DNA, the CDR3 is TGTGCCAGCAGTTTCGGGCCGGGGAGTTGGGGCACTGAAGCTTTCTTT. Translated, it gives CASSFGPGSWGTEAFF.

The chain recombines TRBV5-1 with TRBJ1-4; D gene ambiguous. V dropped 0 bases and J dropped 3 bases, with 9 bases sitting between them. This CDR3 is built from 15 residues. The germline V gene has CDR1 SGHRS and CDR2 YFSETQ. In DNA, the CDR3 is TGCGCCAGCAGCTTGGGTGAATTTGCTAATGAAAAACTGTTTTTT. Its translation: CASSLGEFANEKLFF.

CDR3 coding DNA: TGTGCCAGCAGTCTTTGGCGGGGGGGCCGGAGTGAGCAGTTCTTC. Amino acid sequence: CASSLWRGGRSEQFF. The chain employs TRBV27 and TRBJ2-1, with 9 bases fitting TRBD2. Germline CDR1 MNHEY, CDR2 SMNVEV (reference sequence). With V trimmed by 5 bases and J by 9 bases, 11 bases remained unmatched. This CDR3 comprises 15 residues.